This TCR beta chain was retrieved from a study of cytomegalovirus exposure and HLA in healthy donors. General study findings and limits: Rates of TCR association differed by HLA locus in a later analysis, with DRB1 highest and HLA-C lowest. The study labeled fewer than 200 TCR beta chains cytomegalovirus-associated.

Points on this clone: Its antigen is unidentified.

The germline gives CDR1 SQVTM, CDR2 ANQGSEA. This CDR3 is built from 17 residues. Trimming at V came to 1 base and at J to 2 bases, leaving 7 bases not matched to a gene. Primers included in the PCR were 60 Vbeta and 13 Jbeta primers. Profiled with immunoSEQ multiplex PCR; TCRdb holds only in-frame clones, not every one. The top ten hold 0.95% to 1.1% of the sample, which has 150,000 to 200,000 clones, around 81% seen once. This TCR was recovered from a middle-aged woman in good health and CMV-seronegative. The specimen sequenced was PBMCs. The rearrangement links TRBV29-1 to TRBJ2-1; 11 bases match TRBD2. CDR3 DNA: TGCAGCGTTGAAGCCCTGGGACTAGCGGATACCTACAATGAGCAGTTCTTC. Residues: CSVEALGLADTYNEQFF.